The clone carrying this T cell receptor (beta chain) was seen a few times. These data are taken from a study of blood T cell repertoires in COVID-19. Study information: Donors in the United States, Italy and Spain gave samples during acute or convalescent COVID-19. T cells, B-cell-depleted T cells, or PBMCs supplied cDNA or gDNA.

The CDR3 extends over 15 amino acids. The V gene lost 4 bases and the J gene lost 4 bases, with 14 bases spanning the gap. CDR1 MNHEY and CDR2 SVGAGI come from the germline V gene. Authors' processing steps: Estimated nucleated cell counts came from reference gene primer amplification. Data came from immunoSEQ multiplex PCR; TCRdb stores just in-frame clones and leaves some out. V and J calls plus clone size are reproduced from that table; the DNA served to infer D and trimming. This table has approximately 70,000 clones, about four fifths appearing once. The source of this sequence is an elderly woman with acute or convalescent COVID-19. The sequenced sample consisted of peripheral blood. J is TRBJ1-3 and V is TRBV6-5, with D perhaps TRBD1 (6 bases). The CDR3 coding sequence is TGTGCCAGCAGTTCGGGGGGGCGCTACGGAAACACCATATATTTT. It translates to CASSSGGRYGNTIYF.